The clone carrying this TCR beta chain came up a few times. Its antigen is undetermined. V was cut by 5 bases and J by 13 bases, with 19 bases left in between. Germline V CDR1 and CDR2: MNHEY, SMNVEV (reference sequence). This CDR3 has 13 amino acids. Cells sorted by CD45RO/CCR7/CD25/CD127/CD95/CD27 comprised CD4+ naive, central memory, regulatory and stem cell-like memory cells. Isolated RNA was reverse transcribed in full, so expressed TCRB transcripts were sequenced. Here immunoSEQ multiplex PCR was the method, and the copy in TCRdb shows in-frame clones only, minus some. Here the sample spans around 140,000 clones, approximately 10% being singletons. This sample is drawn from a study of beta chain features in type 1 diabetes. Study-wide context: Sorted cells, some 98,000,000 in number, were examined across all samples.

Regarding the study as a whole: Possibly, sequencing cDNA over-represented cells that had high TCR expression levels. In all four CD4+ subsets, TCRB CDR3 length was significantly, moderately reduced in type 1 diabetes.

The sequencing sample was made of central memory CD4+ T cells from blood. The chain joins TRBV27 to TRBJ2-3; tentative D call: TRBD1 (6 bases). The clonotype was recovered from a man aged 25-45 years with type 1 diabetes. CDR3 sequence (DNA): TGTGCCAGCAGTAACCCCCAACAGGGACCGAAGTATTTT. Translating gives CASSNPQQGPKYF.